The present TCR beta chain was sequenced within a study of blood T cell repertoires in COVID-19. Notes on this clone: Other DNA sequences from this sample encode an identical CDR3 as well.

Clones were read by immunoSEQ multiplex PCR, and TCRdb kept only the in-frame ones, dropping some. The top ten clones hold approximately 2.5% of a sample with 200,000 to 250,000 clones, 84% of them seen once. The CDR3 is made up of 13 amino acids. Deletions cut 1 base from V and 2 bases from J, with 5 bases between. Germline V gene lookup returns CDR1 SGHTA and CDR2 FQGNSA. The TCR was taken from a woman in her sixties or seventies with acute or convalescent COVID-19. Sequenced input: peripheral blood. The V call is TRBV7-2, the J call TRBJ1-2; D is ambiguous. DNA of the CDR3: TGTGCCAGCAGCTTAGACAAGAACTATGGCTACACCTTC. Translation: CASSLDKNYGYTF.